These T cell receptor beta chains were read from a single sample in a study of a mutant IDH1 vaccine in newly diagnosed glioma. The repertoire was sequenced with immunoSEQ multiplex PCR; TCRdb's copy has only in-frame clones and lacks some. Of roughly 62,000 clones in the sample, 70% to 90% were seen once. No antigen has been identified for these receptors. This specimen consisted of PBMCs, obtained from a glioma patient whose treatment included an IDH1 peptide vaccine. These receptors came from a man aged 35 to 55 with glioma. CDR3s include the opening cysteine and the closing phenylalanine or tryptophan. D genes are given only for firm matches. Size is stated for part of the rows, as once, few or many counts, or as a class when the clone is expanded.

J | V | D | size | DNA | CDR3
TRBJ1-3 | TRBV13 | TRBD1 | - | TGTGCCAGCAGCTTGGGCTCAGGGGGCCCCGGAAACACCATATATTTT | CASSLGSGGPGNTIYF
TRBJ2-3 | TRBV4-3 | - | - | TGCGCCAGCAGCCAAGGTAGGGTCGGCACAGATACGCAGTATTTT | CASSQGRVGTDTQYF
TRBJ1-2 | TRBV5-1 | - | - | TGCGCCAGCAGCTTGTCTGCGTGGGGGGAGGAAGGCTACACCTTC | CASSLSAWGEEGYTF
TRBJ2-2 | TRBV10-3 | TRBD2 | - | TGTGCCATCAGTGAACTAGCGGGGAACACCGGGGAGCTGTTTTTT | CAISELAGNTGELFF
TRBJ1-3 | TRBV5-6 | TRBD1 | - | TGTGCCAGCAGCGCAAGGAACAGGGGCGCGGGAGGAAACACCATATATTTT | CASSARNRGAGGNTIYF
TRBJ2-7 | TRBV13 | TRBD1 | - | TGTGCCAGCAGCGCCGGACAGGGATACTACGAGCAGTACTTC | CASSAGQGYYEQYF
TRBJ1-5 | TRBV6-6 | TRBD1 | few | TGTGCCAGCAGACAACGGGAATCACGACAGGGCGGTTCCAATTTT | CASRQRESRQGGSNF
TRBJ2-3 | TRBV5-5 | - | - | TGTGCCAGCAGCTTGGGAAGGGGAGGCACAGATACGCAGTATTTT | CASSLGRGGTDTQYF
TRBJ2-3 | TRBV18 | - | once | TGTGCCAGCTCACTGACACCGGCGGGAGATACGCAGTATTTT | CASSLTPAGDTQYF
TRBJ1-2 | TRBV28 | - | - | TGTGCCAGCAGACCCTCCCCCGGGGGATATGGCTACACCTTC | CASRPSPGGYGYTF
TRBJ1-5 | TRBV19 | - | few | TGTGCCAGTAGTGGGGGGACGAGGAGTCAGCCCCAGCATTTT | CASSGGTRSQPQHF
TRBJ1-3 | TRBV10-3 | - | - | TGTGCCATCAGTGGCACAACAGGTCCGGGGAGTGGAAACACCATATATTTT | CAISGTTGPGSGNTIYF
TRBJ2-1 | TRBV6-1 | - | once | TGTGCCAGCAGTGGGGTAAACAGTCACCCGCTGTGGTTCTTC | CASSGVNSHPLWFF
TRBJ1-2 | TRBV28 | - | - | TGTGCCAGCAGTTCAGGGAGCTATGGCTACACCTTC | CASSSGSYGYTF
TRBJ2-2 | TRBV5-1 | - | - | TGCGCCAGCAGCGACCGAACGAACACCGGGGAGCTGTTTTTT | CASSDRTNTGELFF
TRBJ2-7 | TRBV15 | - | - | TGTGCCACCAGCAGAGGCAGATACGAGCAGTACTTC | CATSRGRYEQYF
TRBJ2-4 | TRBV28 | - | once | TGTGCCAGCACCAGAGAGGGGCTGGAGCTGGGGATTCAGTACTTC | CASTREGLELGIQYF
TRBJ2-5 | TRBV10-3 | - | - | TGTGCCATCAGTGAGGGGGAGACCCAGTACTTC | CAISEGETQYF
TRBJ2-7 | TRBV28 | - | once | TGTGCCAGCACTAAGGCTCCTCCTCCTCTCTCCTACGAGCAGTACTTC | CASTKAPPPLSYEQYF
TRBJ1-5 | TRBV5-8 | - | - | - | CASSLEFFGQANQPQHF
TRBJ1-2 | TRBV6-1 | - | - | TGTGCCACATTAGGAGGGGCAAACTATGGCTACACCTTC | CATLGGANYGYTF
TRBJ2-2 | TRBV5-4 | TRBD1 | - | TGTGCCAGCAGCTTGACAGGGGGCAAGAGTGGGGAGCTGTTTTTT | CASSLTGGKSGELFF
TRBJ1-2 | TRBV19 | TRBD1 | - | TGTGCCAGTAGTATAACAGGTCCCGGGACAGGGAATGGCTACACCTTC | CASSITGPGTGNGYTF
TRBJ1-1 | TRBV19 | - | - | TGTGCCAGTAGTCCGGACCCGAACACTGAAGCTTTCTTT | CASSPDPNTEAFF
TRBJ1-3 | TRBV19 | - | - | TGTGCCAGTAGACAAACCGGGACGTCAGGAAACACCATATATTTT | CASRQTGTSGNTIYF
TRBJ2-2 | TRBV5-8 | - | - | TGTGCCAGCAGCTTACTGGTGGGAACCGGGGAGCTGTTTTTT | CASSLLVGTGELFF
TRBJ2-1 | TRBV7-2 | - | - | TGTGCCAGCAGCGGAGTTTTATACAATGAGCAGTTCTTC | CASSGVLYNEQFF
TRBJ1-2 | TRBV19 | TRBD1 | - | TGTGCCAGTAGCCCGGACAGGGACTATGGCTACACCTTC | CASSPDRDYGYTF
TRBJ2-5 | TRBV19 | - | - | TGTGCCAGTAGTATCCCCGCACAGACCCAGTACTTC | CASSIPAQTQYF
TRBJ1-3 | TRBV28 | TRBD1 | - | TGTGCCAGCAGTTTAGGGACAGGGGGCGCGGGACGCGGAAACACCATATATTTT | CASSLGTGGAGRGNTIYF
TRBJ2-3 | TRBV2 | - | - | TGTGCCAGCACTCGGGGACACACAGATACGCAGTATTTT | CASTRGHTDTQYF
TRBJ1-3 | TRBV19 | - | - | TGTGCCAGTACCAACCGGCCCGGCTTGGGAAACACCATATATTTT | CASTNRPGLGNTIYF
TRBJ2-7 | TRBV4-1 | - | - | TGCGCCAACCCACAAGGCTACGAGCAGTACTTC | CANPQGYEQYF
TRBJ2-7 | TRBV6-1 | - | - | TGTGCCAGCAAATATACTTCAGAGTTTTACGAGCAGTACTTC | CASKYTSEFYEQYF
TRBJ1-1 | TRBV10-1 | TRBD1 | - | TGCGCCAGCATGCCAGGATGGACAGGAATGAACACTGAAGCTTTCTTT | CASMPGWTGMNTEAFF
TRBJ1-1 | TRBV15 | - | once | TGTGCCACCAGCAGAGTCAACACTGAAGCTTTCTTT | CATSRVNTEAFF
TRBJ1-4 | TRBV20-1 | - | - | TGCAGTGCTAGCAGGGAAAAACTGTTTTTT | CSASREKLFF
TRBJ2-5 | TRBV4-1 | - | once | TGCGCCAGCAGCCAAGTCGCGGGTTCGCAAGAGACCCAGTACTTC | CASSQVAGSQETQYF
TRBJ1-4 | TRBV6-1 | - | - | TGTGCCAGCAGTCTAAGGTCAGGGACTAATGAAAAACTGTTTTTT | CASSLRSGTNEKLFF
TRBJ2-1 | TRBV15 | TRBD2 | - | TGTGCCACCAGCAGAGAGCCTAGCGGGCCTAACAATGAGCAGTTCTTC | CATSREPSGPNNEQFF
TRBJ2-1 | TRBV5-1 | TRBD1 | - | TGCGCCAGCAGCTCCGGGACAGGGAGGGGGAGTACACAAAATGAGCAGTTCTTC | CASSSGTGRGSTQNEQFF
TRBJ2-2 | TRBV27 | TRBD1 | - | TGTGCCAGCAGTTTATCCGGGACAGGGCGAACCGGGGAGCTGTTTTTT | CASSLSGTGRTGELFF
TRBJ1-4 | TRBV27 | - | - | TGTGCCAGCACCCAACGGTGGGATAGGGTAGAGGAAAAACTGTTTTTT | CASTQRWDRVEEKLFF
TRBJ2-5 | TRBV10-3 | TRBD1 | - | TGTGCCATCAGGGGGACAGGGAACCAAGAGACCCAGTACTTC | CAIRGTGNQETQYF
TRBJ1-5 | TRBV4-2 | - | - | TGTGCCAGCAGCCAAGAGAACAATAGCAATCAGCCCCAGCATTTT | CASSQENNSNQPQHF
TRBJ1-1 | TRBV11-2 | TRBD1 | - | TGTGCCAGCAGCTTAGCTTCGGCAGGGGGCACTGAAGCTTTCTTT | CASSLASAGGTEAFF
TRBJ1-1 | TRBV18 | - | - | TGTGCCAGCTCACCAGGGGGGGGGCTGGACGCTGAAGCTTTCTTT | CASSPGGGLDAEAFF
TRBJ1-1 | TRBV21-1 | - | - | TGTGCCAGCAGCCCCCTGGACACTGAAGCTTTCTTT | CASSPLDTEAFF
TRBJ2-5 | TRBV19 | TRBD2 | - | TGTGCCAGTAGTACACGGGGACTAGCGGTGGGGGGGACCCAGTACTTC | CASSTRGLAVGGTQYF
TRBJ2-3 | TRBV9 | TRBD1 | - | TGTGCCAGCAGCGCCGCGCACAGGGGAGATACGCAGTATTTT | CASSAAHRGDTQYF
TRBJ1-6 | TRBV13 | TRBD1 | - | TGTGCCAGCAGCTCGGACAGGGGTTATTCACCCCTCCACTTT | CASSSDRGYSPLHF